This TCR beta chain was captured in a study of neurological immune-mediated disorders (dated by TCRdb to between 2019 and 2020). With respect to the entire study: Among the 35 or so multiple sclerosis patients, relapsing-remitting MS was present in some 30 and secondary progressive MS was present in 3. Using UMI-based sequencing, the study compared peripheral blood TCR-beta repertoires from patients with HTLV-I-associated myelopathy (HAM/TSP), patients with multiple sclerosis, and healthy controls. Alongside PBMC samples, the set of about 100 TCR-beta libraries contained longitudinal samples, technical triplicates, and paired CD4+ and CD8+ T-cell subsets that had been sorted. The cohort was made up of approximately 69 subjects, consisting of some 14 HAM/TSP patients, some 34 multiple sclerosis patients and around 20 healthy controls.

This clonotype was counted only a few times. No cognate antigen has been identified for it. The input lacks base qualities; no much larger clone sits a single base away. Taken from the germline V gene, the CDR1 and CDR2 loops are MNHNS and SASEGT. The junction carries 10 bases between V and J, which are trimmed by 1 base and 4 bases respectively. The CDR3 spans 14 residues, from the cysteine through the phenylalanine. The kept DNA is CDR3 alone, 42 bases in frame from the first base. Overall study results and their limits: Expanded clones from different subjects shared no identical CDR3 amino acid sequences, which suggests that TCR-beta repertoires were private in all groups. In phylogenetic analysis, the repertoires of 18 of 34 MS patients grouped into a cluster of related CDR3 sequences, which suggests a possible signature at the repertoire level. TCR clonal expansion was highest in HAM/TSP patients and lowest in MS patients, with MS patients falling below even healthy controls. No association of the MS cluster with clinical or MRI features was observed, and the need for larger cohorts was stated by the authors.

To synthesize cDNA, template-switch 5'RACE was performed with a primer carrying a 10-nucleotide random unique molecular identifier so that each TCR transcript was tagged. Over 180 million TCR-beta sequences, covering 15-18 subjects, were produced in each sequencing run. Total RNA was extracted with the RNeasy kit. The KAPA Real-time Library Amplification kit was used to amplify TCR-beta VDJ regions with primers for the TCR constant region and the 5'RACE anchor. Sample indexes and Illumina adaptors were added in a first PCR, and a second PCR then increased library yield. After Ampure bead purification, the roughly 650 bp TCR product was size-selected on a 2% E-gel SizeSelection system. Before pooling, library quality was checked on a Bioanalyzer, concentration was measured with Qubit, and libraries were quantified with the Kapa Library Quantification kit. An Illumina HiSeq 2500 was used to sequence the libraries paired-end at 2 x 150 bp. To increase sequence diversity, roughly 24-32% phiX was spiked into each library pool. On the authors' methods: Quality-filtered reads were processed with the UMI-based MiGEC pipeline, and over 75% of raw TCR sequences were removed by the MiGEC pipeline during error correction. VDJ genes were aligned to IMGT germline references, and each clonotype was defined by a unique CDR3 amino acid sequence together with V-J genes. Clonal expansion, Shannon diversity and CDR3 relatedness (CalcPairwiseDistances, ClusterSamples) were evaluated with VDJtools, and phylogenetic trees were built with CLCbio workbench. Using coefficient-of-variation modelling across technical triplicates, the study counted a clone as expanded if it had at least 8 unique UMIs. TCRdb itself trimmed the public reads at Q25 with fastp, ran MiXCR and retained productive beta chains. A single entry per CDR3 protein holds the most common genes and DNA from its merged rows. Here the V and J calls rest on TCRdb's processing, not on the authors' analysis. For this sample there are tens of thousands of distinct CDR3 sequences; approximately 4% appear just once. Less than 3.5% of the sample belongs to the ten largest clones.

Unsorted PBMC libraries were generated from 2 million PBMCs stored in RNAlater at -80 °C until RNA extraction. Multiple sclerosis patients were enrolled in a US clinical protocol under which disease progression was evaluated by magnetic resonance imaging. PBMCs were separated from peripheral blood using Ficoll-Hypaque density gradient centrifugation and then cryopreserved in liquid nitrogen. The origin of this receptor is a woman between 45 and 65 years old with multiple sclerosis. This chain joins TRBV6-1 to TRBJ1-1, with the D gene not clear enough to name. Sequenced sample: PBMCs. CDR3 protein: CASSEDIWGTEAFF. The DNA reads TGTGCCAGCAGTGAAGACATATGGGGCACTGAAGCTTTCTTT.